Below are 24 T cell receptor beta chains sequenced from a single sample in a study of cytomegalovirus exposure and HLA in healthy donors. The primer mix had 60 Vbeta and 13 Jbeta primers. Assay used: immunoSEQ multiplex PCR; TCRdb lists only in-frame clones, some missing. The repertoire holds roughly 84,000 clones, with 55% to 65% as singletons. The sequenced material came from PBMCs. Source of these receptors: a woman aged 40 to 55 in good health and CMV-seropositive.

The chain has TRBV11-2 and TRBJ2-7; 8 nucleotides align to TRBD1. This CDR3 spans 14 amino acids. Germline V gene lookup returns CDR1 SGHAT and CDR2 FQNNGV. The J segment lost 3 bases and the V segment lost 0 bases, leaving 1 base of the junction unmatched. The CDR3 nucleotides read TGTGCCAGCAGCTTAGACGACAGGGGCTACGAGCAGTACTTC. It codes for CASSLDDRGYEQYF. The full variable domain, its missing parts supplied by reference TRBV11-2 and TRBJ2-7, is EAGVAQSPRYKIIEKRQSVAFWCNPISGHATLYWYQQILGQGPKLLIQFQNNGVVDDSQLPKDRFSAERLKGVDSTLKIQPAKLEDSAVYLCASSLDDRGYEQYFGPGTRLTVT.

This clone was recorded a few times. The chain couples TRBV5-1 to TRBJ2-7, with TRBD1 matching over 9 bases. Germline V lookup: CDR1 SGHRS, CDR2 YFSETQ. The CDR3 covers 15 residues. The trim removed 1 base at V and 2 bases at J, leaving 4 bases unmatched. As DNA, the CDR3 is TGCGCCAGCAGCTTGAAGGGGGACAGGGCCTACGAGCAGTACTTC. It encodes CASSLKGDRAYEQYF.

To note about this clone: An end of the junction differs from the germline gene, which may be a read error. The rearrangement links TRBV13 to TRBJ2-7; weak D call: TRBD1 (6 bases). The CDR3 runs 17 residues. Germline lookup yields CDR1 PRHDT and CDR2 FYEKMQ (reference sequence). The CDR3 is CASSLVAGWDIPYAQYF. CDR3 sequence (DNA): TGTGCCAGCAGCTTAGTGGCCGGATGGGACATTCCCTACGCGCAGTACTTC.

J is TRBJ2-7 and V is TRBV9; D may be TRBD1 (6 bases). CDR1 and CDR2 (germline): SGDLS, YYNGEE. This CDR3 has 15 amino acids. V gave up 0 bases and J gave up 7 bases, with 17 bases separating them. CDR3 amino acids: CASSVEGQGLSEQYF. The DNA of the CDR3 is TGTGCCAGCAGCGTAGAAGGCCAGGGGCTGAGTGAGCAGTACTTC.

The chain carries TRBV19 and TRBJ1-2; the match to TRBD1 covers 10 bases. Losses at the gene ends were 5 bases for V and 2 bases for J; bases not matched to a gene: 8. The CDR3 sequence is 16 residues long. Germline CDR1 is LNHDA and CDR2 is SQIVND (reference sequence). DNA for the CDR3: TGTGCCAGTAGTCCACTCTGGGACAGGGGCAACTATGGCTACACCTTC. Its translation is CASSPLWDRGNYGYTF.

CDR3: CASSVRSDNEQFF. As DNA, the CDR3 is TGTGCCAGCAGCGTAAGGAGTGACAATGAGCAGTTCTTC. The chain combines TRBV9 with TRBJ2-1, with unresolved D. This CDR3 has 13 amino acids. V lost 1 base and J lost 5, with 7 bases in between. Germline CDR1 SGDLS, CDR2 YYNGEE.

The CDR3 protein is CASSSEGSYNEQFF. The CDR3 DNA reads TGTGCCAGCAGCTCGGAGGGGTCCTACAATGAGCAGTTCTTC. The rearrangement uses TRBV7-9 and TRBJ2-1; D possibly corresponds to TRBD2 (6 bases). V was clipped by 4 bases and J by 1 base, with 8 bases between them. The CDR3 contains 14 residues. Germline V lookup: CDR1 SEHNR, CDR2 FQNEAQ (reference sequence).

V and J are TRBV6-1 and TRBJ1-2; 8 nucleotides align to TRBD1. The V and J ends lost 11 bases and 8 bases, in that order; junction bases with no gene match: 7. CDR1 and CDR2 (germline): MNHNS, SASEGT. The CDR3 contains 11 residues. The CDR3 DNA is TGTGCCGCAGGGGACAGGAACGGCTACACCTTC. As protein: CAAGDRNGYTF.

The rearrangement uses TRBV7-9 and TRBJ2-7; 7 bases align to TRBD2. The CDR3 contains 15 residues. Germline V CDR1 and CDR2: SEHNR, FQNEAQ (reference sequence). V was clipped by 3 bases and J by 3 bases; unmatched bases: 8. CDR3 coding DNA: TGTGCCAGCAGCTTCACCAGGGAGGGAGGCTACGAGCAGTACTTC. Protein sequence: CASSFTREGGYEQYF.

The chain recombines TRBV19 with TRBJ2-2; D gene ambiguous. Deletions cut 4 bases from V and 2 bases from J, with 5 bases between. Germline V gives CDR1 LNHDA, CDR2 SQIVND (reference sequence). This CDR3 is 13 amino acids long. The CDR3 is CASSSGNTGELFF. CDR3 nucleotides: TGTGCCAGTAGTAGCGGCAACACCGGGGAGCTGTTTTTT.

The chain couples TRBV6-1 to TRBJ1-6; no clear D gene. Germline CDR1 is MNHNS and CDR2 is SASEGT. Trimming left V 3 bases short and J 8 bases short, with 11 bases between. This CDR3 has 14 residues. CDR3: CASSDSGGDSPLHF. Here the CDR3 DNA reads TGTGCCAGCAGTGATAGCGGCGGAGATTCACCCCTCCACTTT.

The J gene is TRBJ2-3, the V gene TRBV27; 7 nucleotides align to TRBD1. In germline, CDR1 is MNHEY, CDR2 SMNVEV (reference sequence). The junction had 12 bases not matched to a gene; V was cut back by 1 base and J by 5 bases. The CDR3 length is 17 residues. CDR3 in amino acids: CASSLYGTAQGIDTQYF. The CDR3 DNA follows: TGTGCCAGCAGTTTATACGGGACAGCACAGGGGATAGATACGCAGTATTTT.

The gene calls are TRBV9 and TRBJ2-1, with D perhaps TRBD2 (6 bases). Trimming shortened V by 3 bases and J by 3 bases, and 22 bases separated the two germline ends. Germline V gene data show CDR1 as SGDLS and CDR2 as YYNGEE. CDR3 length equals 18 residues. DNA for the CDR3: TGTGCCAGCAGCGCCCCCTTTGGGGGGAACGTCCTCTACAATGAGCAGTTCTTC. It is translated as CASSAPFGGNVLYNEQFF.

V gene TRBV10-3 combines with J gene TRBJ2-7; 13 bases map to TRBD2. CDR3 length: 16 amino acids. Trimming at V came to 3 bases and at J to 3 bases, leaving 5 bases not matched to a gene. Per the germline V gene, CDR1 is ENHRY and CDR2 is SYGVKD. The CDR3 region has the DNA TGTGCCATCAGTGATCTGCGGACTAGCGGGGGCTACGAGCAGTACTTC. Translating it yields CAISDLRTSGGYEQYF.

This chain links TRBV6-4 with TRBJ1-4; D may be TRBD1 (6 bases). V lost 4 bases, J lost 0 bases, and 15 bases lay in between. The CDR3 length is 17 residues. CDR1 and CDR2 (germline): MRHNA, SNTAGT. The CDR3 reads CASSVRTDSATNEKLFF. CDR3 coding DNA: TGTGCCAGCAGTGTCAGGACAGACTCCGCAACTAATGAAAAACTGTTTTTT.

This clone has just a few counts. CDR3 sequence: CASSLSQGAFYEQYF. The CDR3, as DNA: TGTGCCAGCAGCTTAAGCCAGGGGGCATTTTACGAGCAGTACTTC. V is TRBV7-2 and J is TRBJ2-7, with 8 bases identical to TRBD1. CDR3 length: 15 residues. V shed 2 bases, J shed 4 bases, and the junction held 7 bases outside the gene matches. Germline V gene data show CDR1 as SGHTA and CDR2 as FQGNSA.

This clone was detected only a few times. A junction boundary mismatches the germline segment, possibly from a read error. The chain couples TRBV7-3 to TRBJ2-4; possible D gene TRBD2, 5 bases. Per germline, CDR1 SGHTA and CDR2 FQGTGA. The CDR3 length is 15 residues. The CDR3 reads CASSPEEDPRNIQYF. DNA of the CDR3: TGCGCCAGCAGCCCGGAGGAGGACCCTCGGAACATTCAGTACTTC. The full variable domain, rest sourced from reference TRBV7-3 and TRBJ2-4, is GAGVSQTPSNKVTEKGKYVELRCDPISGHTALYWYRQSLGQGPEFLIYFQGTGAADDSGLPNDRFFAVRPEGSVSTLKIQRTERGDSAVYLCASSPEEDPRNIQYFGAGTRLSVL.

This chain links TRBV5-1 with TRBJ1-1, with unresolved D. The CDR3 covers 13 residues. Trimming pared 4 bases from V and 8 bases from J, leaving 15 bases between. Germline V gene sequence: CDR1 SGHRS, CDR2 YFSETQ. CDR3 DNA sequence: TGCGCCAGCAGCACCGCGGGTGGAACCGAAGCTTTCTTT. Translating it yields CASSTAGGTEAFF.

The chain combines TRBV11-3 with TRBJ1-5; 10 nucleotides agree with TRBD1. From germline, CDR1 is SGHNT and CDR2 YENEEA. V trimming: 5 bases; J trimming: 4 bases; junction bases outside the gene matches: 11. This CDR3 spans 17 amino acids. CDR3 amino acids: CASSIPGRDRGNQPQHF. The CDR3 region has the DNA TGTGCCAGCAGCATACCCGGCCGGGACAGGGGAAATCAGCCCCAGCATTTT. Combining the CDR3 with reference TRBV11-3 and TRBJ1-5 gives the whole variable domain EAGVVQSPRYKIIEKKQPVAFWCNPISGHNTLYWYLQNLGQGPELLIRYENEEAVDDSQLPKDRFSAERLKGVDSTLKIQPAELGDSAVYLCASSIPGRDRGNQPQHFGDGTRLSIL.

This sequence joins TRBV13 and TRBJ2-1, with D perhaps TRBD1 (5 bases). The CDR3 is made up of 16 amino acids. Per germline, CDR1 PRHDT and CDR2 FYEKMQ (reference sequence). Trimming pared 4 bases from V and 6 bases from J, leaving 19 bases between. CDR3 region: CASSSQGEAYCNEQFF. The CDR3 DNA reads TGTGCCAGCAGCTCCCAAGGGGAAGCGTACTGCAATGAGCAGTTCTTC.

This clone came up a few times. The J gene is TRBJ1-2, the V gene TRBV4-1, with a possible D match to TRBD1 (6 bases). V lost 3 bases and J lost 7, with 18 bases in between. This CDR3 spans 15 amino acids. The germline V gene has CDR1 MGHRA and CDR2 YSYEKL. CDR3 nucleotide sequence: TGCGCCAGCAGCCACAACCCGGACAGCGCCTTTGGCTACACCTTC. Protein sequence: CASSHNPDSAFGYTF.

This clone was counted a single time. The J gene is TRBJ2-2, the V gene TRBV18; a possible D gene is TRBD2 (6 bases). V lost 3 bases, J lost 5 bases, and 13 bases lay in between. The CDR3 length is 15 residues. Per germline, CDR1 KGHSH and CDR2 LQKENI. As DNA, the CDR3 is TGTGCCAGCTCACCGGCGGGGCGCAGTACCGGGGAGCTGTTTTTT. Encoded protein: CASSPAGRSTGELFF.

This clone was counted a single time. J is TRBJ2-2 and V is TRBV9, with a tentative D call TRBD2 (7 bases). V was trimmed by 0 bases and J by 3 bases, leaving 12 bases between them. From germline, CDR1 is SGDLS and CDR2 YYNGEE. The CDR3 consists of 16 residues. The CDR3 sequence is CASSVVGGQDTGELFF. For the CDR3, the DNA is TGTGCCAGCAGCGTAGTGGGGGGGCAAGACACCGGGGAGCTGTTTTTT.

DNA of the CDR3: TGTGCCAGCACCCGATCAGGACTAGCGGGAGAGCAGTTCTTC. Residues: CASTRSGLAGEQFF. V gene TRBV5-4 combines with J gene TRBJ2-1, with 12 bases lining up with TRBD2. J was trimmed by 10 bases and V by 6 bases; bases with no gene match: 8. Germline CDR1 and CDR2: SGHNT and YYREEE (reference sequence). The CDR3 consists of 14 residues.